Presented here are 10 T cell receptor beta chains from one specimen sequenced in a study of B cell selection in AIRE deficiency. Assay used: immunoSEQ multiplex PCR; TCRdb lists only in-frame clones, some missing. Of tens of thousands of clones in the sample, approximately 94% were seen once. Regulatory T cells were sorted as CD4+CD25hiCD127low/negative. Sequencing was performed on Tregs sorted from PBMCs. The receptor source for this set is a human donor with AIRE deficiency.

The chain employs TRBV27 and TRBJ2-7; possibly TRBD1 or TRBD2 for D (5 bases each). The CDR3 is 13 amino acids. Germline assignment: CDR1 MNHEY and CDR2 SMNVEV (reference sequence). Trimming shortened V by 11 bases and J by 7 bases, and 21 bases separated the two germline ends. CDR3 loop: CASKWVMGEEQYF. The CDR3 region has the DNA TGTGCCTCTAAATGGGTCATGGGGGAGGAGCAGTACTTC.

The chain recombines TRBV14 with TRBJ2-1, with 9 nucleotides matching TRBD1. J lost 9 bases, V lost 1 base, and 10 bases had no gene match. The germline CDR1 and CDR2 sequences are SGHDN and FVKESK. The CDR3 runs to 16 residues. The CDR3, as DNA: TGTGCCAGCAGCCAAGGGTTACGTACAGGGGGCCTTGAGCAGTTCTTC. This codes for CASSQGLRTGGLEQFF.

The chain has TRBV5-1 and TRBJ1-4, with D possibly TRBD1 on 6 matching bases. V shed 7 bases and J shed 8 bases, with 15 bases lying between them. Per germline, CDR1 SGHRS and CDR2 YFSETQ. The CDR3 is 13 residues long. CDR3 residues: CASGAGAGEKLFF. The CDR3 DNA reads TGCGCCAGCGGTGCAGGGGCAGGGGAAAAACTGTTTTTT. Full variable domain (remainder filled in from reference TRBV5-1 and TRBJ1-4): KAGVTQTPRYLIKTRGQQVTLSCSPISGHRSVSWYQQTPGQGLQFLFEYFSETQRNKGNFPGRFSGRQFSNSRSEMNVSTLELGDSALYLCASGAGAGEKLFFGSGTQLSVL.

This sequence joins TRBV19 and TRBJ1-5, with unresolved D. V lost 1 base and J 0 bases, leaving 13 bases between the germline ends. This CDR3 is built from 17 residues. Germline CDR1 and CDR2: LNHDA and SQIVND (reference sequence). DNA for the CDR3: TGTGCCAGTAGTATAGTTGGCAGCCCTTATAGCAATCAGCCCCAGCATTTT. Its translation: CASSIVGSPYSNQPQHF.

This clone was seen only once. The J gene is TRBJ2-5, the V gene TRBV6-1; TRBD1 agrees at 7 bases. V lost 6 bases to trimming and J lost 4 bases; unmatched junction nucleotides: 8. Looked up from germline, CDR1 is MNHNS and CDR2 is SASEGT. The CDR3 totals 14 residues. The CDR3 nucleotides are TGTGCCAGCAGGAGGGGGCCCCCACGAGAGACCCAGTACTTC. Amino acid sequence: CASRRGPPRETQYF.

The chain carries TRBV28 and TRBJ2-2; maybe TRBD2 (6 bases). Germline values: CDR1 MDHEN, CDR2 SYDVKM. This CDR3 spans 16 amino acids. V was clipped by 6 bases and J by 2 bases, with 16 bases between them. CDR3 coding DNA: TGTGCCAGCAGAAATCCGGGAGCATCTAACACCGGGGAGCTGTTTTTT. This sequence encodes CASRNPGASNTGELFF.

The chain recombines TRBV7-9 with TRBJ2-7, with 8 nucleotides matching TRBD2. This CDR3 spans 13 amino acids. V lost 7 bases to trimming and J lost 4 bases; unmatched junction nucleotides: 6. CDR1 and CDR2 from the germline V gene are SEHNR and FQNEAQ (reference sequence). CDR3 DNA sequence: TGTGCCAGCACGATAGCGGGAAAATACGAGCAGTACTTC. It translates to CASTIAGKYEQYF.

Only a few counts were recorded for this clone. The J gene is TRBJ1-4, the V gene TRBV9, with no clear D. The length of the CDR3 is 13 residues. The germline gives CDR1 SGDLS, CDR2 YYNGEE. V lost 4 bases and J 4 bases, leaving 8 bases between the germline ends. CDR3 protein: CASSPDLNEKLFF. The CDR3, as DNA: TGTGCCAGCAGCCCAGACCTTAATGAAAAACTGTTTTTT.

This chain connects TRBV19 to TRBJ2-5; a possible D gene is TRBD2 (7 bases). The V and J ends lost 3 bases and 5 bases respectively, with 13 bases between them. Germline CDR1 is LNHDA and CDR2 is SQIVND (reference sequence). This CDR3 spans 14 amino acids. DNA of the CDR3: TGTGCCAGTAGTATGACTCGGGGGGCGGAGACCCAGTACTTC. It is translated as CASSMTRGAETQYF.

V usage is TRBV11-2 and J usage is TRBJ2-3; 7 bases fit TRBD2. Germline CDR1 and CDR2: SGHAT and FQNNGV. There are 15 residues in the CDR3. Germline trimming cut 3 bases from V and 0 bases from J; bases unmatched to any gene: 3. The CDR3 nucleotides are TGTGCCAGCAGCTTGAGGGAGGGGAGCACAGATACGCAGTATTTT. Protein product: CASSLREGSTDTQYF.